This passage covers 23 T cell receptor beta chains from one sample sequenced in a study of CD4 T cells in relation to SARS-CoV-2 and coronaviruses. Before the COVID-19 pandemic, during about 2011-2019, CD4+ T cells were taken from unexposed donors. Isolation of CD4+ T cells took place after around eleven days in culture. Only in-frame clones appear in the TCRdb table, and some are missing; sequencing was by immunoSEQ multiplex PCR. Of around 29,000 clones in the sample, around three quarters were seen once. These TCRs' antigens remain unknown. The sample was CD4+ T cells from PBMCs, cultured in vitro. The receptors come from a human donor in good health.

J is TRBJ2-7 and V is TRBV6-6; D not certain. With 6 bases removed from V and 3 bases from J, the gap between germline ends came to 12 bases. Germline V gives CDR1 MNHNY, CDR2 SVGAGI (reference sequence). The CDR3 totals 13 residues. CDR3 loop: CASSLRNVYEQYF. Here the CDR3 DNA reads TGTGCCAGCAGCCTTCGGAACGTCTACGAGCAGTACTTC.

V usage is TRBV10-3 and J usage is TRBJ1-6; perhaps TRBD1 as D (5 bases). Germline V gene data show CDR1 as ENHRY and CDR2 as SYGVKD. V lost 6 bases and J 5 bases, leaving 11 bases between the germline ends. The CDR3 extends over 14 amino acids. CDR3 DNA sequence: TGTGCCATCAGCTTCGACAGAAATAATTCACCCCTCCACTTT. This codes for CAISFDRNNSPLHF.

This rearrangement joins TRBV5-4 to TRBJ1-4, with unresolved D. CDR1 is SGHNT, CDR2 YYREEE, per germline (reference sequence). The CDR3 has 16 residues. Trimming took 1 base from V and 4 from J, leaving 14 bases between them. Written as DNA, the CDR3 is TGTGCCAGCAGCTTGATCCCGGGCCTTCGTAATGAAAAACTGTTTTTT. This codes for CASSLIPGLRNEKLFF.

The V and J genes are TRBV6-2 or TRBV6-3 and TRBJ2-7; 12 bases align to TRBD1. The V segment lost 5 bases and the J segment 7 bases; nucleotides outside the gene matches: 9. Germline V gene data show CDR1 as MNHEY and CDR2 as SVGEGT. The CDR3 has 15 amino acids. The CDR3 region has the DNA TGTGCCAGCAGTCCCTCTGGGACAGGGGGCGGAGAGCAGTACTTC. This encodes CASSPSGTGGGEQYF.

DNA for the CDR3: TGTGCCAGCAGTTCTACCGGGACATGGGACCTTTATAGCAATCAGCCCCAGCATTTT. This codes for CASSSTGTWDLYSNQPQHF. The chain has TRBV27 and TRBJ1-5, with D perhaps TRBD1 (6 bases). The CDR3 has 19 amino acids. V was pared by 4 bases and J by 0 bases, with 22 bases between. From germline, CDR1 is MNHEY and CDR2 SMNVEV (reference sequence).

J is TRBJ2-5 and V is TRBV11-2, with no clear D. The germline V gene has CDR1 SGHAT and CDR2 FQNNGV. Trimming left V 4 bases short and J 0 bases short, with 12 bases between. CDR3 size: 15 residues. The CDR3 DNA is TGTGCCAGCAGCTCCCCCGGCCCGTACCAAGAGACCCAGTACTTC. Translated: CASSSPGPYQETQYF.

The gene calls are TRBV3-1 (or the pseudogene TRBV3-2) and TRBJ2-7, with 9 positions matching TRBD1. The germline V gene encodes CDR1 LGHDT and CDR2 YNNKEL (reference sequence). The CDR3 is 14 amino acids. Trimming at V came to 3 bases and at J to 7 bases, leaving 7 bases not matched to a gene. The CDR3 coding sequence is TGTGCCAGCAGCCATGAGGACAGGGGCTTTGAGCAGTACTTC. This sequence encodes CASSHEDRGFEQYF.

The chain uses TRBV5-1 and TRBJ1-1; D not certain. This CDR3 is built from 13 residues. Germline CDR1 is SGHRS and CDR2 is YFSETQ. V was trimmed by 9 bases and J by 3 bases, leaving 15 bases between them. This CDR3 reads CATKDLDDTEAFF. The CDR3 DNA reads as TGCGCCACCAAAGATTTGGATGACACTGAAGCTTTCTTT.

This clone was observed once. The chain uses TRBV19 and TRBJ2-6, with D tentatively TRBD2 (6 bases). The CDR3 is 16 residues long. The germline gives CDR1 LNHDA, CDR2 SQIVND (reference sequence). Trimming stripped 5 bases from V and 1 base from J, with 12 bases between. CDR3: CASSPIGGSGANVLTF. The DNA of the CDR3 is TGTGCCAGTAGTCCGATTGGGGGGTCTGGGGCCAACGTCCTGACTTTC.

The genes are TRBV7-9 and TRBJ2-3; 7 bases are a match to TRBD2. This CDR3 is 14 amino acids long. The germline CDR1 and CDR2 sequences are SEHNR and FQNEAQ (reference sequence). J gave up 5 bases and V 5 bases, and 7 bases lay outside the gene matches. This CDR3 reads CASSGVASGDTQYF. The CDR3 region has the DNA TGTGCCAGCAGCGGGGTGGCTAGCGGAGATACGCAGTATTTT.

This sequence joins TRBV29-1 and TRBJ1-2; D uncertain. V lost 3 bases and J 2 bases, leaving 7 bases between the germline ends. The CDR3 length is 12 residues. Per germline, CDR1 SQVTM and CDR2 ANQGSEA. The CDR3, as DNA: TGCAGCGTTGACGTCCTAAACTATGGCTACACCTTC. Its protein is CSVDVLNYGYTF.

This clone appeared a single time. The V and J genes are TRBV19 and TRBJ2-6; D call uncertain. Trimming took 3 bases from V and 0 from J, leaving 6 bases between them. The CDR3 spans 15 residues. The V gene's germline CDR1 is LNHDA and CDR2 SQIVND (reference sequence). The CDR3 loop reads CASSIVHSGANVLTF. DNA of the CDR3: TGTGCCAGTAGTATTGTCCACTCTGGGGCCAACGTCCTGACTTTC. The full variable domain, rest sourced from reference TRBV19 and TRBJ2-6, is DGGITQSPKYLFRKEGQNVTLSCEQNLNHDAMYWYRQDPGQGLRLIYYSQIVNDFQKGDIAEGYSVSREKKESFPLTVTSAQKNPTAFYLCASSIVHSGANVLTFGAGSRLTVL.

This clone has a single count. J is TRBJ2-5 and V is TRBV5-8, with D uncertain. The CDR3 spans 11 residues. Per the germline V gene, CDR1 is SGHTS and CDR2 is YDEGEE. V shed 4 bases and J shed 3 bases, with 4 bases lying between them. The CDR3 nucleotides read TGTGCCAGCAGCCCAGAAGAGACCCAGTACTTC. Its translation is CASSPEETQYF.

CDR3 coding DNA: TGCAGTGCACCACTCACGGAAAAACTGTTTTTT. Translated: CSAPLTEKLFF. V gene TRBV20-1 combines with J gene TRBJ1-4, with D unresolved. This CDR3 has 11 residues. V lost 6 bases and J 8 bases, leaving 10 bases between the germline ends. Germline values: CDR1 DFQATT, CDR2 SNEGSKA (reference sequence).

The genes are TRBV3-1 (or the pseudogene TRBV3-2) and TRBJ2-2; no definite D call. Between the trimmed V and J ends, which lost 4 bases and 7 bases, there was a span of 10 bases. Germline CDR1 is LGHDT and CDR2 is YNNKEL (reference sequence). This CDR3 contains 13 residues. DNA of the CDR3: TGTGCCAGCAGCCCTCGAAACTACGGGGAGCTGTTTTTT. Translated, it gives CASSPRNYGELFF.

J is TRBJ2-3 and V is TRBV7-9; possible D gene TRBD2, 5 bases. This CDR3 is built from 13 residues. Between the trimmed V and J ends, which lost 7 bases and 4 bases, there was a span of 12 bases. Germline lookup yields CDR1 SEHNR and CDR2 FQNEAQ (reference sequence). The CDR3 DNA sequence: TGTGCCAGCATGAGGGCTAACGCAGATACGCAGTATTTT. Protein sequence: CASMRANADTQYF.

The chain is built from TRBV18 and TRBJ1-1; D may be TRBD1 (6 bases). The germline V gene has CDR1 KGHSH and CDR2 LQKENI. The V end lost 7 bases, the J end lost 5 bases, and 14 bases lay between the germline ends. The CDR3 is 13 residues long. CDR3 protein: CASCERTGTEAFF. CDR3 coding DNA: TGTGCCAGCTGCGAGCGAACAGGGACTGAAGCTTTCTTT.

The chain uses TRBV7-9 and TRBJ1-4; 9 nucleotides agree with TRBD1. The CDR3 is made up of 14 amino acids. Trimming took 4 bases from V and 6 from J; bases not matched to a gene: 3. Germline CDR1 is SEHNR and CDR2 is FQNEAQ (reference sequence). The CDR3 is CASSSDRGDEKLFF. In DNA, the CDR3 is TGTGCCAGCAGCTCCGACAGGGGGGATGAAAAACTGTTTTTT.

The V gene is TRBV19, the J gene TRBJ2-2; maybe TRBD1 (6 bases). The CDR3 extends over 15 amino acids. V lost 5 bases and J 5 bases, leaving 15 bases between the germline ends. CDR1 LNHDA and CDR2 SQIVND come from the germline V gene (reference sequence). The CDR3 region is CASSSPGQVTGELFF. In DNA form, the CDR3 reads TGTGCCAGTAGTTCACCGGGACAAGTGACCGGGGAGCTGTTTTTT.

The table lists this clone with a count of one. CDR3 region: CASSSSAGPRNQPQHF. The DNA of the CDR3 is TGTGCCAGCAGCTCCTCGGCGGGGCCTCGCAATCAGCCCCAGCATTTT. V and J are TRBV7-2 and TRBJ1-5; D perhaps matches TRBD1 (5 bases). With 4 bases removed from V and 2 bases from J, the gap between germline ends came to 15 bases. Germline CDR1 SGHTA, CDR2 FQGNSA. This CDR3 has 16 amino acids.

This clone has more than one count but fewer than ten. The chain joins TRBV19 to TRBJ1-4; tentative D call: TRBD1 (6 bases). Germline CDR1 LNHDA, CDR2 SQIVND (reference sequence). The CDR3 is made up of 15 amino acids. V gave up 4 bases and J gave up 8 bases, with 17 bases separating them. The CDR3 DNA follows: TGTGCCAGTAGTACCGGACAGCCCGGGGAGGAAAAACTGTTTTTT. Protein: CASSTGQPGEEKLFF.

The V and J genes are TRBV29-1 and TRBJ2-1, with TRBD2 matching 12 bases. The ends lost 7 bases at V and 4 bases at J; junction bases unmatched: 8. The CDR3 consists of 15 residues. Germline CDR1 reads SQVTM; CDR2 reads ANQGSEA. The CDR3 is CSGGRLAGVYNEQFF. The CDR3 region has the DNA TGCAGCGGCGGACGACTAGCGGGAGTTTACAATGAGCAGTTCTTC.

The chain employs TRBV29-1 and TRBJ1-2, with D possibly TRBD1 on 5 matching bases. In germline, CDR1 is SQVTM, CDR2 ANQGSEA. Between the trimmed V and J ends, which lost 7 bases and 7 bases, there was a span of 16 bases. This CDR3 comprises 12 residues. The DNA for the CDR3 is TGCAGCGCAAGACAGACCTGGGGTGGCTACACCTTC. It is translated as CSARQTWGGYTF.